This TCR beta chain was captured in a study of shared clonotypes between healthy human individuals. Genomic DNA per cell subset filled all wells of several immunoSEQ plates. Sequencing was performed with immunoSEQ multiplex PCR; in TCRdb, only in-frame clones are kept and a portion is missing. The table records fewer than 550,000 clones, about 79% of them present only once. There were no recent acute infections or vaccinations among the donors, who were healthy HIV-negative adults. This clone has more than one count but fewer than ten. What it binds is unknown. V shed 4 bases and J 2 bases; nucleotides not matched to a gene: 2. The germline V gene encodes CDR1 SGHKS and CDR2 YYEKEE (reference sequence). The CDR3 has 13 residues. Study results and caveats: Sequencing depth was expected to influence donor clonotype sharing.

The chain combines TRBV5-5 with TRBJ1-2, with 7 bases lining up with TRBD1. Material for sequencing was PBMCs. The receptor's source is a woman aged 40 to 50 in good health. Some clones in this sample may be carry-over from other donors' samples. In DNA form, the CDR3 reads TGTGCCAGCAGCCTGGGACAGAACTATGGCTACACCTTC. It specifies CASSLGQNYGYTF.